This record covers a single T cell receptor (beta chain). The antigen remains undetermined. V was clipped by 8 bases and J by 2 bases; unmatched bases: 9. Germline values: CDR1 DFQATT, CDR2 SNEGSKA (reference sequence). The CDR3 has 14 amino acids. The sample originates from a study of blood T cells in healthy people across ages. About the research overall: In model experiments, template switching was able to capture about one barcoded beta molecule for every two T cells that were present. Study conclusions and caveats: Unknown donor CMV status possibly confounded expanded clonotype changes. Percentage of naive T cells showed a strong correlation with TCR beta diversity. A roughly linear fall in TCR beta diversity per million T cells was seen with increasing age.

Sample-barcoded 5' priming and a J-beta primer mix drove a second PCR of roughly 7 to 11 cycles. A single record per CDR3 protein comes from TCRdb applying MiXCR to the 5' RACE reads. The sample gives just over 800,000 distinct CDR3 sequences, 62% of which show up once; 25% to 30% is in the top ten. V is TRBV20-1 and J is TRBJ2-3, with 8 bases aligning to TRBD2. Sample: blood. The clonotype was recovered from a man under 40 in good health. CDR3 in DNA: TGCAGTCCCCGTGGCGGGGGGAACACAGATACGCAGTATTTT. The encoded protein is CSPRGGGNTDTQYF.